Each of the 21 T cell receptor beta chains below was sequenced from the same sample in a study of blood T cell repertoires in COVID-19. Assay: immunoSEQ multiplex PCR; the TCRdb copy retains only in-frame clones and omits some. In the table there are roughly 250,000 clones, approximately 82% of which are singletons. Sequenced input: peripheral blood. These receptors were obtained from a man aged 35 to 55 with active or convalescent COVID-19.

The V call is TRBV21-1, the J call TRBJ2-6; TRBD1 reflects the table's D call only, with no check against the DNA. TRBV21-1 is a pseudogene locus. This CDR3 comprises 18 residues. The CDR3: CASSNRHRESSGANVLTF. The CDR3 DNA is TGTGCCAGCAGCAACCGTCACAGGGAGAGTTCTGGGGCCAACGTCCTGACTTTC.

The rearrangement links TRBV5-1 to TRBJ2-5; 9 positions match TRBD1. This CDR3 has 15 amino acids. With V trimmed by 7 bases and J by 4 bases, 11 bases remained unmatched. CDR1 and CDR2 (germline): SGHRS, YFSETQ. The CDR3 region has the DNA TGCGCCAGCGACACGGGACAGGGCCTCGGAGAGACCCAGTACTTC. Encoded protein: CASDTGQGLGETQYF.

The chain is built from TRBV6-2 or TRBV6-3 and TRBJ1-1; the D is unclear. From germline, CDR1 is MNHEY and CDR2 SVGEGT. V gave up 2 bases and J gave up 7 bases, with 11 bases separating them. The CDR3 spans 13 residues. The CDR3 is CASSYGSGFEAFF. The CDR3 bases are TGTGCCAGCAGTTACGGGTCGGGATTTGAAGCTTTCTTT.

The V call is TRBV6-5, the J call TRBJ2-7; maybe TRBD1 (6 bases). The V and J ends lost 5 bases and 3 bases respectively, with 11 bases between them. The CDR3 extends over 13 amino acids. Per germline, CDR1 MNHEY and CDR2 SVGAGI. CDR3 bases: TGTGCCAGCAGTCTGGCAGGGGACTACGAGCAGTACTTC. Amino acid sequence: CASSLAGDYEQYF.

Many counts were recorded for this clone. One end of the junction varies from germline; a read error may be responsible. The chain couples TRBV18 to TRBJ1-6; TRBD1 matches at 12 bases. The CDR3 is made up of 21 amino acids. Germline lookup yields CDR1 KGHSH and CDR2 LQKENI. The DNA of the CDR3 is TGTGCCAGCTCACCTACCTACCAGGGACAGGGGGCGAACTCCCATAATTCACCCCTCCACTTT. Protein product: CASSPTYQGQGANSHNSPLHF.

J is TRBJ1-3 and V is TRBV6-6, with no clear D. V lost 6 bases and J 2 bases, leaving 11 bases between the germline ends. The CDR3 is 14 residues long. The germline CDR1 and CDR2 sequences are MNHNY and SVGAGI (reference sequence). The CDR3 here is CASRYGLTGNTIYF. CDR3 nucleotides: TGTGCCAGCAGATACGGACTTACTGGAAACACCATATATTTT.

The chain is built from TRBV5-5 and TRBJ2-1, with 7 bases lining up with TRBD2. The CDR3 spans 14 residues. The J segment lost 3 bases and the V segment lost 3 bases, leaving 3 bases of the junction unmatched. Per the germline V gene, CDR1 is SGHKS and CDR2 is YYEKEE (reference sequence). The CDR3: CASSWGLFYNEQFF. The CDR3 DNA is TGTGCCAGCAGCTGGGGACTATTCTACAATGAGCAGTTCTTC. The full variable domain, with the rest looked up from reference TRBV5-5 and TRBJ2-1, is DAGVTQSPTHLIKTRGQQVTLRCSPISGHKSVSWYQQVLGQGPQFIFQYYEKEERGRGNFPDRFSARQFPNYSSELNVNALLLGDSALYLCASSWGLFYNEQFFGPGTRLTVL.

This clone was observed a single time. The chain is built from TRBV27 and TRBJ1-5; the match to TRBD1 covers 9 bases. The CDR3 extends over 14 amino acids. Trimming removed 7 bases from V and 7 bases from J; junction bases left unmatched: 8. Germline CDR1 is MNHEY and CDR2 is SMNVEV (reference sequence). CDR3 sequence (DNA): TGTGCCAGCAAATCGGGACAGGGTAGGCAGCCCCAGCATTTT. Its translation is CASKSGQGRQPQHF.

CDR3 sequence (DNA): TGTGCCAGCAGTTTAGAGGTTAGGGGACTAGGACGATTTACCGGGGAGCTGTTTTTT. It encodes CASSLEVRGLGRFTGELFF. The rearrangement uses TRBV27 and TRBJ2-2, with 8 positions matching TRBD2. Germline loops: CDR1 MNHEY, CDR2 SMNVEV (reference sequence). The V gene end was trimmed by 2 bases and the J gene end by 5 bases; junction bases not matched to a gene: 16. The CDR3 loop spans 19 amino acids.

The chain has TRBV3-1 (or the pseudogene TRBV3-2) and TRBJ2-5, with TRBD2 matching over 7 bases. The length of the CDR3 is 17 residues. The germline gives CDR1 LGHDT, CDR2 YNNKEL (reference sequence). Trimming took 1 base from V and 2 from J; bases not matched to a gene: 10. CDR3 in DNA: TGTGCCAGCAGCCAAGCTGCGATCGCGGGAGTTCAAGAGACCCAGTACTTC. Its protein product is CASSQAAIAGVQETQYF.

V is TRBV2 and J is TRBJ2-7; 10 bases line up with TRBD2. The CDR3 loop spans 15 amino acids. Germline V gene data show CDR1 as SNHLY and CDR2 as FYNNEI. The CDR3 nucleotides are TGTGCGAGCCGAAACCCACTAGCGGGGCGCTACGAGCAGTACTTC. Translation: CASRNPLAGRYEQYF.

The gene calls are TRBV5-4 and TRBJ2-1; 9 bases fit TRBD1. From germline, CDR1 is SGHNT and CDR2 YYREEE (reference sequence). CDR3 length equals 15 residues. V trimming: 0 bases; J trimming: 8 bases; junction bases outside the gene matches: 6. The CDR3 DNA reads as TGTGCCAGCAGCTTGGGGACAGGGGAGTTGGATGAGCAGTTCTTC. Translated: CASSLGTGELDEQFF.

This clone appeared a few times. The chain links TRBV27 to TRBJ2-2, with 8 bases that match TRBD1. The germline CDR1 and CDR2 sequences are MNHEY and SMNVEV (reference sequence). V was pared by 6 bases and J by 4 bases, with 16 bases of the junction left unmatched. The CDR3 spans 18 residues. This chain's CDR3 is CASRPGLDRAYSTGELFF. As DNA, the CDR3 is TGTGCCAGCAGACCGGGCCTGGACAGGGCTTATAGCACCGGGGAGCTGTTTTTT.

The rearrangement links TRBV10-1 to TRBJ2-1; a weak D match, TRBD2 (6 bases). CDR3 size: 15 residues. The germline V gene encodes CDR1 WNHNN and CDR2 SYGVQD (reference sequence). V shed 7 bases and J shed 4 bases, with 17 bases lying between them. The chain's CDR3 is CASTNSGHPYNEQFF. The CDR3 coding sequence is TGCGCCAGCACCAACAGCGGGCACCCTTACAATGAGCAGTTCTTC.

The genes are TRBV6-5 and TRBJ1-1; perhaps TRBD1 as D (5 bases). The CDR3 is made up of 15 amino acids. Germline values: CDR1 MNHEY, CDR2 SVGAGI. V dropped 0 bases and J dropped 1 base, with 9 bases sitting between them. CDR3 protein: CASSYSGASNTEAFF. The CDR3 DNA is TGTGCCAGCAGTTACTCAGGGGCTTCGAACACTGAAGCTTTCTTT.

This clone has more than one count but fewer than ten. V gene TRBV7-2 combines with J gene TRBJ1-2; 9 nucleotides agree with TRBD1. From germline, CDR1 is SGHTA and CDR2 FQGNSA. V lost 1 base and J lost 5; bases outside the gene matches: 8. The CDR3 runs 16 residues. The CDR3 here is CASSLGGQGSLYGYTF. The DNA for the CDR3 is TGTGCCAGCAGCTTAGGAGGACAGGGGAGCCTTTATGGCTACACCTTC.

The genes are TRBV19 and TRBJ2-7, with TRBD1 identical over 10 bases. The V gene's germline CDR1 is LNHDA and CDR2 SQIVND (reference sequence). J gave up 4 bases and V 7 bases, and 4 bases lay outside the gene matches. The CDR3 extends over 13 amino acids. Written as DNA, the CDR3 is TGTGCCAGTAAGGGGACAGGGGTTTACGAGCAGTACTTC. Its protein is CASKGTGVYEQYF.

This clone showed up just once. The chain combines TRBV12-3 or TRBV12-4 with TRBJ1-1; TRBD1 is a possible D gene (6 bases). The CDR3 totals 13 residues. V gave up 3 bases and J gave up 10 bases, with 15 bases separating them. The CDR3 DNA reads TGTGCCAGCAGTTTTAATAAGGGAGGGGGAGCTTTCTTT. Its translation is CASSFNKGGGAFF.

A word on this clone: Other DNA variants within this sample encode the same CDR3. CDR3 protein: CASSWRETQYF. DNA for the CDR3: TGTGCCAGCAGCTGGCGGGAGACCCAGTACTTC. The chain is built from TRBV7-2 and TRBJ2-5; D gene unclear. Trimming pared 4 bases from V and 5 bases from J, leaving 5 bases between. CDR3 length: 11 amino acids. Germline CDR1 and CDR2: SGHTA and FQGNSA.

The chain is built from TRBV5-6 and TRBJ1-2; a possible D gene is TRBD1 (5 bases). Germline V gene lookup returns CDR1 SGHDT and CDR2 YYEEEE. V was cut by 0 bases and J by 7 bases, with 13 bases left in between. This CDR3 contains 14 residues. CDR3 in amino acids: CASSLAGGEGGYTF. CDR3 DNA: TGTGCCAGCAGCTTGGCCGGGGGAGAAGGTGGCTACACCTTC.

CDR3: CASSLLKNTEAFF. DNA for the CDR3: TGTGCCAGCAGTTTATTAAAGAACACTGAAGCTTTCTTT. The chain links TRBV27 to TRBJ1-1; the D is unclear. CDR3 size: 13 residues. Germline CDR1 MNHEY, CDR2 SMNVEV (reference sequence). Trimming removed 1 base at V and 1 base at J, with 4 bases between.